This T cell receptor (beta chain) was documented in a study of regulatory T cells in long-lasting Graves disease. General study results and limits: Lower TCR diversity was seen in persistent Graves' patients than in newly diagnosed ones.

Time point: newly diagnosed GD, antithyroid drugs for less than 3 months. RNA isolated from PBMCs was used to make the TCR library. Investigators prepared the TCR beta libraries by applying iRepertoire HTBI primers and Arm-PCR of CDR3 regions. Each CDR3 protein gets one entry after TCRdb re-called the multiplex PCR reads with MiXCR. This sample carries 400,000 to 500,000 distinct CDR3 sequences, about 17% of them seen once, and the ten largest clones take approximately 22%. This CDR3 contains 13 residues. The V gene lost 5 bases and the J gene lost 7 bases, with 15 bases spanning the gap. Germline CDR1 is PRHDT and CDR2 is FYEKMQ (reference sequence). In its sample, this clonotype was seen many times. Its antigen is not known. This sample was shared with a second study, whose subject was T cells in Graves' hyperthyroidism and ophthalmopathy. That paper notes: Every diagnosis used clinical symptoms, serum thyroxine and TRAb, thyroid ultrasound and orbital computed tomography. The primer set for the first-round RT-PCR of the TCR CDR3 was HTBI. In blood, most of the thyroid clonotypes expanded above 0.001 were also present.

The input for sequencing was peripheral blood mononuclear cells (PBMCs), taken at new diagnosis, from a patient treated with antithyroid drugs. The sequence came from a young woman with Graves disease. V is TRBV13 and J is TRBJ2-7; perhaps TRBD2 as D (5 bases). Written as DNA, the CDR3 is TGTGCCAGCAGCGAAGACCCTCCGGGGGAGCAGTACTTC. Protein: CASSEDPPGEQYF.